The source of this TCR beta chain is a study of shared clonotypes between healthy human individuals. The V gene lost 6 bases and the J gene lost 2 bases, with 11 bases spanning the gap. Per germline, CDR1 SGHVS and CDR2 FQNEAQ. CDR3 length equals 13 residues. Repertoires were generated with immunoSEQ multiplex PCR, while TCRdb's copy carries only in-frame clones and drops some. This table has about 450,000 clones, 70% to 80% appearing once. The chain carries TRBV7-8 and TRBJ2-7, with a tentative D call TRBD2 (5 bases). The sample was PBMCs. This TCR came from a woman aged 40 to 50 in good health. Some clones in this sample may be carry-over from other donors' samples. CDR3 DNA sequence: TGTGCCAGCAGGAGCGGTACCCCCTACGAGCAGTACTTC. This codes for CASRSGTPYEQYF.